This is a list of T cell receptor beta chains from one sample in a study of OX40 agonist ivuxolimab in advanced cancers. Libraries were prepared by immunoSEQ multiplex PCR; TCRdb keeps only in-frame clonotypes and omits some of them. Among tens of thousands of clones listed, 83% were seen once. Sequenced here: CD4+ or CD8+ T cells sorted from blood, sampled in a trial of the OX40 agonist ivuxolimab. The origin of the receptors is an adult with an advanced solid tumor such as melanoma, head and neck, liver or kidney cancer. The CDR3 runs from the conserved cysteine through the conserved F or W. D genes are given only for firm matches. Size is omitted from some rows. Given values are once, few, many or a class for expanded clones.

>TRBV18|TRBJ2-3|TRBD2|-
CASSPWTSGDTDTQYF
TGTGCCAGCTCACCATGGACTAGCGGGGACACAGATACGCAGTATTTT
>TRBV11-3|TRBJ2-7|-|-
CASSLRDGYEQYF
TGTGCCAGCAGTCTTCGGGACGGCTACGAGCAGTACTTC
>TRBV11-2|TRBJ1-1|-|-
CASSLGGGGGRGFF
TGTGCCAGCAGCTTAGGAGGCGGTGGCGGTCGGGGTTTCTTT
>TRBV5-1|TRBJ2-5|TRBD1|-
CASSRDRGGETQYF
TGCGCCAGTTCTCGGGACAGGGGCGGAGAGACCCAGTACTTC
>TRBV27|TRBJ2-2|-|-
CASSPRTTITGELFF
TGTGCCAGCAGTCCCCGGACTACTATCACCGGGGAGCTGTTTTTT
>TRBV5-4|TRBJ2-7|-|-
CASSLASDEQYF
TGTGCCAGCAGCTTGGCGTCGGACGAGCAGTACTTC
>TRBV5-1|TRBJ1-1|-|-
CASRRDSMNTEAFF
TGCGCCAGCCGTAGAGACAGCATGAACACTGAAGCTTTCTTT
>TRBV27|TRBJ2-1|-|once
CASRQLGGRNEQFF
TGTGCCAGCAGGCAGCTGGGGGGGCGGAATGAGCAGTTCTTC
>TRBV4-1|TRBJ2-7|TRBD2|-
CASSQGGTSGSYEQYF
TGCGCCAGCAGCCAAGGAGGTACTAGCGGGAGTTACGAGCAGTACTTC
>TRBV19|TRBJ2-7|-|-
CASSIPGPYEQYF
TGTGCCAGTAGTATTCCGGGACCTTACGAGCAGTACTTC
>TRBV10-3|TRBJ1-1|-|-
CAISEFGGVGEAFF
TGTGCCATCAGTGAGTTCGGGGGTGTGGGAGAAGCTTTCTTT
>TRBV10-1|TRBJ1-1|-|-
CASSESLGAGTEAFF
TGCGCCAGCAGTGAGTCACTGGGGGCAGGCACTGAAGCTTTCTTT
>TRBV27|TRBJ1-6|TRBD1|-
CASSEPGQGAYSPLHF
TGTGCCAGCAGTGAACCGGGACAGGGGGCCTATTCACCCCTCCACTTT
>TRBV7-6|TRBJ2-2|-|-
CASSSGLTLANTGELFF
TGTGCCAGCAGCTCAGGACTTACCCTCGCGAACACCGGGGAGCTGTTTTTT
>TRBV9|TRBJ1-2|TRBD1|-
CASSEQGASGYGYTF
TGTGCCAGCAGCGAGCAGGGGGCGAGCGGCTATGGCTACACCTTC
>TRBV7-3|TRBJ2-3|-|-
CASSTGLPSDTQYF
TGTGCCAGCAGCACAGGACTCCCGTCTGATACGCAGTATTTT
>TRBV4-1|TRBJ1-1|-|-
CASKWGAGRGTEAFF
TGCGCCAGCAAGTGGGGGGCGGGGAGAGGCACTGAAGCTTTCTTT
>TRBV7-8|TRBJ1-3|-|-
CASSFSRVAGNTIYF
TGTGCCAGCAGCTTCTCCAGGGTAGCTGGAAACACCATATATTTT
>TRBV5-1|TRBJ1-2|-|-
CASSLDTPLGGYTF
TGCGCCAGCAGCTTGGATACACCCCTCGGGGGCTACACCTTC
>TRBV6-5|TRBJ1-2|TRBD1|-
CASRRGTGGDYTF
TGTGCCAGCAGACGCGGGACAGGGGGCGACTACACCTTC
>TRBV30|TRBJ1-5|-|-
CAWSWRGGSNQPQHF
TGTGCCTGGAGTTGGCGGGGGGGCAGCAATCAGCCCCAGCATTTT
>TRBV7-3|TRBJ2-1|-|many
CASSLMAHNEQFF
TGTGCCAGCAGCTTAATGGCCCACAATGAGCAGTTCTTC
>TRBV2|TRBJ2-5|-|-
CARGPTEETQYF
TGTGCCAGGGGACCCACAGAGGAGACCCAGTACTTC
>TRBV6-9|TRBJ1-1|-|-
CATYPPETANTEAFF
TGTGCCACCTACCCACCTGAGACAGCAAACACTGAAGCTTTCTTT
>TRBV7-2|TRBJ2-7|-|-
CASSSNRGDYEQYF
TGTGCCAGCAGCTCCAACCGTGGGGACTACGAGCAGTACTTC
>TRBV4-2|TRBJ2-7|TRBD2|-
CASSQELAGIYEQYF
TGTGCCAGCAGCCAAGAGCTAGCGGGGATCTACGAGCAGTACTTC
>TRBV18|TRBJ2-7|-|-
CASSPRQRSEQYF
TGTGCCAGCTCACCTAGGCAGCGCTCCGAGCAGTACTTC